A selection of T cell receptor beta chains follows, all from one sample in a study of shared clonotypes between healthy human individuals. The repertoire was sequenced with immunoSEQ multiplex PCR; TCRdb's copy has only in-frame clones and lacks some. The sample yields about 2.1 million clones, under 95% seen once. Sequenced material: naive CD8+ T cells from PBMCs. These receptors all come from a young man in good health. Some clones in this sample may be carry-over from other donors' samples. Each CDR3 is given with its conserved first and last residue. Fields, in order: clone size, D gene, V gene, J gene, CDR3 DNA, CDR3 protein. A D gene is named only where the DNA matches it firmly. Expanded clones are given a class, and other clones once, few, many or no size at all.

clone size: NA
D gene: NA
V gene: TRBV10-3
J gene: TRBJ2-2
CDR3 DNA: TGTGCCATCAGTGAGTCATTCGGGGCCGACACCGGGGAGCTGTTTTTT
CDR3 protein: CAISESFGADTGELFF

clone size: NA
D gene: TRBD2
V gene: TRBV4-1
J gene: TRBJ2-5
CDR3 DNA: TGCGCCAGCAGACATAGCGGGAGGGCCTTGGAGACCCAGTACTTC
CDR3 protein: CASRHSGRALETQYF

clone size: NA
D gene: NA
V gene: TRBV7-9
J gene: TRBJ2-1
CDR3 DNA: TGTGCCAGCAGCACACCGGGACGGAACTACAATGAGCAGTTCTTC
CDR3 protein: CASSTPGRNYNEQFF

clone size: NA
D gene: NA
V gene: TRBV7-2
J gene: TRBJ2-5
CDR3 DNA: TGTGCCAGCAGCTTAAACTCGGGGTATGAGACCCAGTACTTC
CDR3 protein: CASSLNSGYETQYF

clone size: once
D gene: NA
V gene: TRBV19
J gene: TRBJ1-2
CDR3 DNA: TGTGCCGGATATGAGGGGCCCTATGGCTACACCTTC
CDR3 protein: CAGYEGPYGYTF

clone size: NA
D gene: NA
V gene: TRBV18
J gene: TRBJ1-2
CDR3 DNA: TGTGCCAGCTCAGAGGACAGCTGGGGATGGTTCTATGGCTACACCTTC
CDR3 protein: CASSEDSWGWFYGYTF

clone size: NA
D gene: TRBD2
V gene: TRBV19
J gene: TRBJ2-7
CDR3 DNA: TGTGCCAGTACTCCGAGCGGGGGGATGGCCTCCTACGAGCAGTACTTC
CDR3 protein: CASTPSGGMASYEQYF

clone size: NA
D gene: NA
V gene: TRBV27
J gene: TRBJ2-1
CDR3 DNA: TGTGCCAGCAGTCTAGGGACCCCGAGTAATGAGCAGTTCTTC
CDR3 protein: CASSLGTPSNEQFF

clone size: NA
D gene: NA
V gene: TRBV5-6
J gene: TRBJ2-7
CDR3 DNA: TGTGCCAGCAGCTTGTCCTCAGGGAGGTTTGCCGAGCAGTACTTC
CDR3 protein: CASSLSSGRFAEQYF

clone size: NA
D gene: TRBD2
V gene: TRBV10-1
J gene: TRBJ2-3
CDR3 DNA: TGCGCCAGCAGTGCGCGGGGGATTGGCACAGATACGCAGTATTTT
CDR3 protein: CASSARGIGTDTQYF

clone size: NA
D gene: NA
V gene: TRBV6-1
J gene: TRBJ2-7
CDR3 DNA: TGTGCCAGCAGTCTACGGGGACGAGCAAGCGAGCAGTACTTC
CDR3 protein: CASSLRGRASEQYF

clone size: NA
D gene: TRBD2
V gene: TRBV4-1
J gene: TRBJ2-1
CDR3 DNA: TGCGCCAGCAGCCAAGATGGGGTAGCGGGAGGGGTTGGCTCCTACAATGAGCAGTTCTTC
CDR3 protein: CASSQDGVAGGVGSYNEQFF

clone size: NA
D gene: TRBD2
V gene: TRBV28
J gene: TRBJ2-7
CDR3 DNA: TGTGCCAGCAGTTCCCTGAGGGGCATTCGACTAGCGGAGACCTACGAGCAGTACTTC
CDR3 protein: CASSSLRGIRLAETYEQYF

clone size: NA
D gene: TRBD1
V gene: TRBV11-2
J gene: TRBJ1-1
CDR3 DNA: TGTGCCAGCAGCTTAGGGGGGACAGGGAACACTGAAGCTTTCTTT
CDR3 protein: CASSLGGTGNTEAFF

clone size: once
D gene: NA
V gene: TRBV2
J gene: TRBJ1-5
CDR3 DNA: TGTGCCAGCAGTGAAGCTCAATGGCGAGGGCGGCCCCAGCATTTT
CDR3 protein: CASSEAQWRGRPQHF

clone size: NA
D gene: NA
V gene: TRBV27
J gene: TRBJ2-1
CDR3 DNA: TGTGCCAGCAGTTTAAGCGGCTCCTCACATTACAATGAGCAGTTCTTC
CDR3 protein: CASSLSGSSHYNEQFF

clone size: NA
D gene: NA
V gene: TRBV5-6
J gene: TRBJ2-7
CDR3 DNA: TGTGCCAGCAGCTTGGGCTCGTCCTACGAGCAGTACTTC
CDR3 protein: CASSLGSSYEQYF

clone size: NA
D gene: TRBD1
V gene: TRBV4-1
J gene: TRBJ2-7
CDR3 DNA: TGCGCCAGCAGCCTCCCCCAGGGGGAGCCTTCCTACGAGCAGTACTTC
CDR3 protein: CASSLPQGEPSYEQYF

clone size: NA
D gene: TRBD2
V gene: TRBV7-2
J gene: TRBJ2-7
CDR3 DNA: TGTGCCAGCAGCTTGGGGAGGGGCGGGGGTTACGAGCAGTACTTC
CDR3 protein: CASSLGRGGGYEQYF

clone size: NA
D gene: NA
V gene: TRBV11-2
J gene: TRBJ1-1
CDR3 DNA: TGTGCCAGCAGCTCAGGGGCCTTGAACACTGAAGCTTTCTTT
CDR3 protein: CASSSGALNTEAFF

clone size: NA
D gene: NA
V gene: TRBV6-5
J gene: TRBJ2-2
CDR3 DNA: TGTGCCAGCAGTTACTGGTGGGGCTCGAACACCGGGGAGCTGTTTTTT
CDR3 protein: CASSYWWGSNTGELFF

clone size: NA
D gene: TRBD1
V gene: TRBV5-5
J gene: TRBJ2-7
CDR3 DNA: TGTGCCAGCAGCGACAGGGCATCCTACGAGCAGTACTTC
CDR3 protein: CASSDRASYEQYF

clone size: NA
D gene: NA
V gene: TRBV9
J gene: TRBJ2-3
CDR3 DNA: TGTGCCAGCAGCGTAAGTGGGGTCGGGGATACGCAGTATTTT
CDR3 protein: CASSVSGVGDTQYF

clone size: NA
D gene: NA
V gene: TRBV4-3
J gene: TRBJ2-3
CDR3 DNA: TGCGCCAGCAGCCAAGTGGTTAGAGATACGCAGTATTTT
CDR3 protein: CASSQVVRDTQYF

clone size: NA
D gene: TRBD2
V gene: TRBV7-3
J gene: TRBJ2-7
CDR3 DNA: TGTGCCAGCAGTGGGCGCGCGGGAGGTTATGAGCAGTACTTC
CDR3 protein: CASSGRAGGYEQYF

clone size: NA
D gene: NA
V gene: TRBV27
J gene: TRBJ2-1
CDR3 DNA: TGTGCCAGCAGTTTCCATTCGCTAGGGGAGTTCTACAATGAGCAGTTCTTC
CDR3 protein: CASSFHSLGEFYNEQFF

clone size: NA
D gene: TRBD2
V gene: TRBV12-5
J gene: TRBJ2-1
CDR3 DNA: TGTGCTAGTGGTTATGGGCCGGGACTAGTCAATGAGCAGTTCTTC
CDR3 protein: CASGYGPGLVNEQFF

clone size: NA
D gene: TRBD2
V gene: TRBV30
J gene: TRBJ2-3
CDR3 DNA: TGTGCCTGGAGTCTAGCGGGAGCCACAGATACGCAGTATTTT
CDR3 protein: CAWSLAGATDTQYF

clone size: NA
D gene: NA
V gene: TRBV10-1
J gene: TRBJ2-2
CDR3 DNA: TGCGCCAGCAGTGATGGTGTAGCCATAAAATTACACACCGGGGAGCTGTTTTTT
CDR3 protein: CASSDGVAIKLHTGELFF

clone size: NA
D gene: TRBD1
V gene: TRBV9
J gene: TRBJ1-2
CDR3 DNA: TGTGCCAGCAGCATCACAGGGGTAGGCTACACCTTC
CDR3 protein: CASSITGVGYTF

clone size: NA
D gene: TRBD2
V gene: TRBV6-1
J gene: TRBJ2-7
CDR3 DNA: TGTGCCAGCAGTGAAGGGCTAGCGGGGGACTCCTACGAGCAGTACTTC
CDR3 protein: CASSEGLAGDSYEQYF

clone size: NA
D gene: NA
V gene: TRBV27
J gene: TRBJ2-5
CDR3 DNA: TGTGCCAGCAGTTTGGTGTGGGCCCCGACCCAAGAGACCCAGTACTTC
CDR3 protein: CASSLVWAPTQETQYF

clone size: NA
D gene: NA
V gene: TRBV4-1
J gene: TRBJ1-1
CDR3 DNA: TGCGCCAGCAGCCCTTCGCGGGGGCTTAGAACTGAAGCTTTCTTT
CDR3 protein: CASSPSRGLRTEAFF

clone size: once
D gene: TRBD2
V gene: TRBV27
J gene: TRBJ2-3
CDR3 DNA: TGTGCCAGCAGTATCCTAGCGGGAGGGCCCCCGAATACGCAGTATTTT
CDR3 protein: CASSILAGGPPNTQYF

clone size: NA
D gene: NA
V gene: TRBV5-6
J gene: TRBJ1-1
CDR3 DNA: TGTGCCAGCAGCTTTGGTCCCGGGACGATGGACGGCACTGAAGCTTTCTTT
CDR3 protein: CASSFGPGTMDGTEAFF

clone size: NA
D gene: TRBD2
V gene: TRBV5-1
J gene: TRBJ2-7
CDR3 DNA: TGCGCCAGCAGCTTAAAAGCGGGAGTGATCGAGCAGTACTTC
CDR3 protein: CASSLKAGVIEQYF

clone size: NA
D gene: NA
V gene: TRBV27
J gene: TRBJ1-4
CDR3 DNA: TGTGCCAGCAGTTTATACAGTGGGGGGGGGAATGAAAAACTGTTTTTT
CDR3 protein: CASSLYSGGGNEKLFF

clone size: NA
D gene: NA
V gene: TRBV29-1
J gene: TRBJ2-2
CDR3 DNA: TGCAGCGTTCTTAGGGGTTCCGGGGAGCTGTTTTTT
CDR3 protein: CSVLRGSGELFF

clone size: NA
D gene: NA
V gene: TRBV27
J gene: TRBJ2-7
CDR3 DNA: TGTGCCAGCAGTCTTCTCGGAGAATACGAGCAGTACTTC
CDR3 protein: CASSLLGEYEQYF

clone size: NA
D gene: NA
V gene: TRBV11-2
J gene: TRBJ2-2
CDR3 DNA: TGTGCCAGCAGCTTATATACTTCTCAAAGGGACACCGGGGAGCTGTTTTTT
CDR3 protein: CASSLYTSQRDTGELFF

clone size: NA
D gene: TRBD1
V gene: TRBV27
J gene: TRBJ1-5
CDR3 DNA: TGTGCCAGCAGTTATGACAGGGAGGGCAATCAGCCCCAGCATTTT
CDR3 protein: CASSYDREGNQPQHF

clone size: NA
D gene: TRBD2
V gene: TRBV2
J gene: TRBJ2-1
CDR3 DNA: TGTGCCAGCAGTGGGGCGGATAGCGGGAGCAATGAGCAGTTCTTC
CDR3 protein: CASSGADSGSNEQFF

clone size: NA
D gene: TRBD2
V gene: TRBV28
J gene: TRBJ2-1
CDR3 DNA: TGTGCCAGCAGTTTAGTCCGTCGCACTAGCGGGACAATATACAATGAGCAGTTCTTC
CDR3 protein: CASSLVRRTSGTIYNEQFF

clone size: once
D gene: NA
V gene: TRBV28
J gene: TRBJ2-7
CDR3 DNA: TGTGCCACCACTTCTATCTACGAGCAGTACTTC
CDR3 protein: CATTSIYEQYF

clone size: NA
D gene: TRBD1
V gene: TRBV6-5
J gene: TRBJ2-2
CDR3 DNA: TGTGCCAGCAGTTACATAGACAGGGTCCCCGGGGAGCTGTTTTTT
CDR3 protein: CASSYIDRVPGELFF

clone size: NA
D gene: TRBD1
V gene: TRBV12-5
J gene: TRBJ1-2
CDR3 DNA: TGTGCTAGTGGTTTTTCCGGACAGGAAGTCGCGGGAGGCTACACCTTC
CDR3 protein: CASGFSGQEVAGGYTF

clone size: NA
D gene: NA
V gene: TRBV28
J gene: TRBJ1-4
CDR3 DNA: TGTGCCAGCAGCCCATCGGACCGAGGGGAAAAACTGTTTTTT
CDR3 protein: CASSPSDRGEKLFF

clone size: NA
D gene: NA
V gene: TRBV4-1
J gene: TRBJ2-3
CDR3 DNA: TGCGCCAGCAGCCAGGATCAGGTGCGCACAGATACGCAGTATTTT
CDR3 protein: CASSQDQVRTDTQYF

clone size: once
D gene: NA
V gene: TRBV15
J gene: TRBJ2-1
CDR3 DNA: TGTGCCACCACCAGCAGGGGGGCCTCCTACAATGAGCAGTTCTTC
CDR3 protein: CATTSRGASYNEQFF

clone size: NA
D gene: TRBD1
V gene: TRBV6-1
J gene: TRBJ2-7
CDR3 DNA: TGTGCCAGCTCATGGGGGGACAGGGGTCCTTACGAGCAGTACTTC
CDR3 protein: CASSWGDRGPYEQYF

clone size: NA
D gene: NA
V gene: TRBV19
J gene: TRBJ1-5
CDR3 DNA: TGTGCCAGTAGTATGGCGGAGACAGTGGTCTATAGCAATCAGCCCCAGCATTTT
CDR3 protein: CASSMAETVVYSNQPQHF

clone size: NA
D gene: NA
V gene: TRBV11-2
J gene: TRBJ2-7
CDR3 DNA: TGTGCCAGCAGCTTGATTCAGCCCCACGAGCAGTACTTC
CDR3 protein: CASSLIQPHEQYF

clone size: NA
D gene: TRBD1
V gene: TRBV7-8
J gene: TRBJ2-7
CDR3 DNA: TGTGCCAGCAGCTTAGAAGGGACAGGGATCCACGAGCAGTACTTC
CDR3 protein: CASSLEGTGIHEQYF